Listed below are T cell receptor beta chains from one sample, sequenced in a study of blood T cell repertoires in COVID-19. Some clones are missing from TCRdb's copy, which holds only in-frame ones; the method was immunoSEQ multiplex PCR. The sample consists of 55,000 to 70,000 clones, 85% to 90% of them appearing once. The sequenced sample consisted of PBMCs or T cells enriched from blood (not recorded which). These receptors originate from a woman in her forties who had recovered from COVID-19. The CDR3 runs from the conserved cysteine through the conserved F or W. A D gene is named only where the DNA matches it firmly. Not all rows give a size; the values are once, few, many and, for expanded clones, a class.

v_call	j_call	d_call	clone_size	cdr3_aa	cdr3_nt
TRBV20-1	TRBJ1-5	.	.	CSASEGSNQPQHF	TGCAGTGCTAGTGAGGGCAGCAATCAGCCCCAGCATTTT
TRBV5-4	TRBJ1-2	.	.	CASSFSYGYTF	TGTGCCAGCAGCTTCTCCTATGGCTACACCTTC
TRBV13	TRBJ2-3	TRBD2	.	CASSLTTSEFSTDTQYF	TGTGCCAGCAGCTTAACGACTAGCGAGTTTAGCACAGATACGCAGTATTTT
TRBV3-1/TRBV3-2	TRBJ2-1	TRBD2	.	CASSPSSGVNNEQFF	TGTGCCAGCAGCCCGAGTAGCGGGGTTAACAATGAGCAGTTCTTC
TRBV19	TRBJ2-7	TRBD2	once	CASSFRGGDRSYEQYF	TGTGCCAGTAGCTTTCGGGGGGGCGACAGGTCCTACGAGCAGTACTTC
TRBV2	TRBJ1-1	.	.	CASTQQAVKNTEAFF	TGTGCCAGCACCCAACAGGCAGTTAAAAACACTGAAGCTTTCTTT
TRBV5-4	TRBJ1-2	TRBD1	few	CASSSSSGTAYGYTF	TGTGCCAGCAGCTCAAGTTCGGGGACAGCCTATGGCTACACCTTC
TRBV27	TRBJ2-1	.	.	CTSSFSQGADRGYNEQFF	TGTACCAGCAGTTTCTCCCAAGGGGCAGACAGAGGCTACAATGAGCAGTTCTTC
TRBV6-5	TRBJ1-2	TRBD1	.	CASRMTGENGYTF	TGTGCCAGCAGGATGACAGGGGAAAATGGCTACACCTTC
TRBV12-3/TRBV12-4	TRBJ2-7	.	.	CASSLTAYEQYF	TGTGCCAGCAGCTTGACAGCATACGAGCAGTACTTC
TRBV25-1	TRBJ1-6	TRBD1	.	CASRTGTAYNSPLHF	TGTGCCAGCAGAACCGGGACAGCCTATAATTCACCCCTCCACTTT
TRBV19	TRBJ1-5	TRBD1	.	CASSTRTGGGNQPQHF	TGTGCCAGTAGTACTCGAACAGGGGGAGGCAATCAGCCCCAGCATTTT
TRBV7-9	TRBJ1-2	.	.	CASSLEQGRLHF	TGTGCCAGCAGCTTGGAACAGGGTAGGCTCCACTTC
TRBV6-5	TRBJ2-2	TRBD2	.	CASSYLSGGFGELFF	TGTGCCAGCAGTTATTTGAGCGGGGGGTTTGGAGAGCTGTTTTTT
TRBV29-1	TRBJ1-1	.	.	CSVQGSMRLNEAFF	TGCAGCGTTCAAGGCTCCATGAGATTAAATGAAGCTTTCTTT
TRBV25-1	TRBJ1-2	TRBD1	.	CASSEYGQATNYGYTF	TGTGCCAGCAGTGAATATGGACAGGCTACTAACTATGGCTACACCTTC
TRBV5-6	TRBJ1-4	.	few	CASSLAGRGLGSVFF	TGTGCCAGCAGCTTGGCCGGCAGGGGTTTAGGGTCTGTGTTTTTT
TRBV19	TRBJ1-4	.	once	CASSMGAGQEKLFF	TGTGCCAGTAGTATGGGGGCAGGGCAAGAAAAACTGTTTTTT
TRBV5-4	TRBJ1-6	TRBD1	few	CASSLGQGESPLHF	TGTGCCAGCAGCCTTGGACAGGGGGAATCACCCCTCCACTTT
TRBV3-1/TRBV3-2	TRBJ1-2	TRBD1	.	CASSRGQGEGYGYTF	TGTGCCAGCAGTCGAGGACAGGGCGAAGGCTATGGCTACACCTTC
TRBV29-1	TRBJ2-1	TRBD2	.	CSVIHTSGDEQFF	TGCAGCGTCATACACACTAGCGGGGATGAGCAGTTCTTC
TRBV5-4	TRBJ2-1	TRBD2	.	CASSIAGPVAGSSYNEQFF	TGTGCCAGCAGTATAGCGGGGCCGGTCGCAGGCAGTTCCTACAATGAGCAGTTCTTC
TRBV5-3	TRBJ2-7	.	.	CASTRVVEQYF	TGTGCCTCTACCAGGGTTGTCGAGCAGTACTTC
TRBV3-1/TRBV3-2	TRBJ2-4	TRBD2	.	CASSQGRGRDIQYF	TGTGCCAGCAGCCAGGGGAGGGGAAGAGACATTCAGTACTTC
TRBV19	TRBJ2-7	TRBD1	few	CASSTQGESYEQYF	TGTGCCAGTAGTACACAGGGGGAGAGCTACGAGCAGTACTTC
TRBV6-5	TRBJ2-1	TRBD2	once	CASSLAGDYNEQFF	TGTGCCAGCAGTCTCGCGGGGGACTACAATGAGCAGTTCTTC
TRBV11-3	TRBJ2-3	TRBD1	few	CASSVGTGDTDTQYF	TGTGCCAGCAGCGTCGGGACAGGGGACACAGATACGCAGTATTTT
TRBV3-1/TRBV3-2	TRBJ1-5	.	.	CASSQRGGDQPQHF	TGTGCCAGCAGCCAGCGGGGCGGGGACCAGCCCCAGCATTTT
TRBV3-1/TRBV3-2	TRBJ1-2	.	.	CASGQGDGYTF	TGTGCCAGCGGGCAGGGCGATGGCTACACCTTC
TRBV24-1	TRBJ2-7	.	.	CATSDSTGKAYEQYF	TGTGCCACCAGTGATTCTACAGGGAAGGCCTACGAGCAGTACTTC
TRBV7-9	TRBJ2-7	TRBD1	few	CASSTHRGPYEQYF	TGTGCCAGCAGCACACACAGGGGACCCTACGAGCAGTACTTC
TRBV19	TRBJ1-1	.	few	CASSIGQNTEAFF	TGTGCCAGTAGTATAGGACAGAACACTGAAGCTTTCTTT
TRBV5-1	TRBJ1-1	TRBD1	once	CASSLGFYRGRYGNTEAFF	TGCGCCAGCAGCCTCGGATTTTACAGGGGGCGCTATGGGAACACTGAAGCTTTCTTT